Following are 27 T cell receptor beta chains from one sample sequenced in a study of blood T cell repertoires in COVID-19. The table came from immunoSEQ multiplex PCR; TCRdb's copy has only in-frame clones and leaves some out. The data show under 350,000 clones, approximately 86% seen once. The sequencing sample was made of PBMCs or T cells enriched from blood (not recorded which). The receptors here all came from a woman between 40 and 55 years old with acute COVID-19.

In this sample, this clone turned up once. The rearrangement links TRBV5-1 to TRBJ1-2; 7 bases align to TRBD1. This CDR3 spans 12 amino acids. J was trimmed by 7 bases and V by 4 bases; bases with no gene match: 4. Germline loops: CDR1 SGHRS, CDR2 YFSETQ. This CDR3 reads CASSQQGFGYTF. The CDR3 DNA follows: TGCGCCAGCAGCCAACAGGGGTTTGGCTACACCTTC.

This clone was seen a single time. The chain couples TRBV5-1 to TRBJ2-1; 9 nucleotides line up with TRBD1. Germline assignment: CDR1 SGHRS and CDR2 YFSETQ. J lost 9 bases, V lost 3 bases, and 7 bases had no gene match. CDR3 length: 14 amino acids. CDR3 protein: CASSYGTGNGEQFF. For the CDR3, the DNA is TGCGCCAGCAGCTACGGGACAGGGAATGGTGAGCAGTTCTTC.

The genes are TRBV29-1 and TRBJ1-5; 9 bases map to TRBD1. This CDR3 contains 14 residues. Germline trimming cut 1 base from V and 4 bases from J; bases unmatched to any gene: 2. Per the germline V gene, CDR1 is SQVTM and CDR2 is ANQGSEA. The CDR3 reads CSVEGDRENQPQHF. For the CDR3, the DNA is TGCAGCGTTGAAGGGGACAGGGAAAATCAGCCCCAGCATTTT.

The genes are TRBV28 and TRBJ2-1; 8 bases align to TRBD2. CDR3 length: 15 amino acids. The V gene end was trimmed by 5 bases and the J gene end by 0 bases; junction bases not matched to a gene: 3. CDR1 MDHEN and CDR2 SYDVKM come from the germline V gene. The CDR3, as DNA: TGTGCCAGCAGTCGTAGCGGGACCTCCTACAATGAGCAGTTCTTC. This translates into CASSRSGTSYNEQFF.

V is TRBV4-3 and J is TRBJ2-7, with TRBD1 matching over 10 bases. The CDR3 is made up of 17 amino acids. CDR1 LGHNA and CDR2 YSLEER come from the germline V gene. V was pared by 1 base and J by 2 bases, with 8 bases of the junction left unmatched. CDR3 bases: TGCGCCAGCAGCCAAGCCACCGGGACAGGGGATACCTACGAGCAGTACTTC. Amino acids: CASSQATGTGDTYEQYF.

The rearrangement joins TRBV5-1 to TRBJ1-3; tentative D call: TRBD1 (5 bases). The CDR3 sequence is 17 residues long. Between the trimmed V and J ends, which lost 4 bases and 0 bases, there was a span of 17 bases. Germline V gene data show CDR1 as SGHRS and CDR2 as YFSETQ. The CDR3 reads CASSTGYKTASGNTIYF. CDR3 sequence (DNA): TGCGCCAGCAGCACCGGTTATAAGACAGCCTCTGGAAACACCATATATTTT.

The genes are TRBV6-5 and TRBJ1-2; 9 nucleotides agree with TRBD1. The CDR3 sequence is 14 residues long. CDR1 MNHEY and CDR2 SVGAGI come from the germline V gene. J gave up 8 bases and V 1 base, and 5 bases lay outside the gene matches. The CDR3 reads CASSYLQGAKGYTF. The DNA of the CDR3 is TGTGCCAGCAGTTACTTACAGGGGGCAAAAGGCTACACCTTC.

The chain links TRBV10-3 to TRBJ1-3; 7 positions match TRBD1. This CDR3 is built from 16 residues. CDR1 is ENHRY, CDR2 SYGVKD, per germline. Trimming removed 6 bases from V and 2 bases from J; junction bases left unmatched: 10. The CDR3 loop is CAISPTQGNTGNTIYF. The CDR3, as DNA: TGTGCCATCAGCCCAACACAGGGGAACACTGGAAACACCATATATTTT.

This chain joins TRBV28 and TRBJ1-1, with D perhaps TRBD1 (5 bases). This CDR3 comprises 15 residues. The V and J ends lost 8 bases and 1 base respectively, with 17 bases between them. CDR1 and CDR2 (germline): MDHEN, SYDVKM. The CDR3, as DNA: TGTGCCAGCGGGGGGGTCGGGTGGAGGAACACTGAAGCTTTCTTT. Amino acid sequence: CASGGVGWRNTEAFF.

The V and J genes are TRBV7-2 and TRBJ2-2; TRBD2 matches 9 bases. The trim removed 7 bases at V and 0 bases at J, leaving 6 bases unmatched. The CDR3 spans 16 residues. Germline V gene data show CDR1 as SGHTA and CDR2 as FQGNSA. CDR3 residues: CASKKAGGANTGELFF. Here the CDR3 DNA reads TGTGCCAGCAAGAAAGCGGGAGGAGCGAACACCGGGGAGCTGTTTTTT.

The chain links TRBV7-9 to TRBJ2-5; a weak D match, TRBD1 (6 bases). V lost 1 base to trimming and J lost 7 bases, with 13 bases between them. This CDR3 is 14 amino acids long. Germline loops: CDR1 SEHNR, CDR2 FQNEAQ (reference sequence). CDR3: CASSLERTVRTQYF. As DNA, the CDR3 is TGTGCCAGCAGCTTAGAACGGACAGTTAGGACCCAGTACTTC.

The rearrangement joins TRBV19 to TRBJ2-7; maybe TRBD1 (6 bases). V was pared by 11 bases and J by 4 bases, with 21 bases between. The germline CDR1 and CDR2 sequences are LNHDA and SQIVND (reference sequence). There are 14 residues in the CDR3. The CDR3 here is CAVMTGHPEYEQYF. In nucleotides, the CDR3 is TGTGCCGTGATGACGGGACACCCAGAATACGAGCAGTACTTC.

DNA for the CDR3: TGTGCCAGCACCCCGGGGGGCGGGGGCCTCTACAATGAGCAGTTCTTC. Its protein is CASTPGGGGLYNEQFF. The gene calls are TRBV6-2 or TRBV6-3 and TRBJ2-1, with D possibly TRBD2 on 7 matching bases. The CDR3 runs 16 residues. V lost 7 bases and J lost 3, with 19 bases in between. In germline, CDR1 is MNHEY, CDR2 SVGEGT.

The chain uses TRBV3-1 (or the pseudogene TRBV3-2) and TRBJ1-6; D remains ambiguous. The germline V gene encodes CDR1 LGHDT and CDR2 YNNKEL (reference sequence). The CDR3 sequence is 15 residues long. V dropped 2 bases and J dropped 9 bases, with 14 bases sitting between them. CDR3 protein: CASSQQAPVGSPLHF. In DNA, the CDR3 is TGTGCCAGCAGCCAACAGGCCCCGGTGGGTTCACCCCTCCACTTT.

J is TRBJ2-5 and V is TRBV28; perhaps TRBD1 as D (5 bases). V gave up 5 bases and J gave up 7 bases, with 8 bases separating them. Germline CDR1 is MDHEN and CDR2 is SYDVKM. This CDR3 comprises 11 residues. The CDR3: CASSAQGTQYF. CDR3 nucleotides: TGTGCCAGCAGTGCTCAGGGGACCCAGTACTTC.

This chain joins TRBV7-9 and TRBJ1-4, with a possible D match to TRBD1 (6 bases). Germline CDR1 is SEHNR and CDR2 is FQNEAQ (reference sequence). Trimming stripped 6 bases from V and 5 bases from J, with 16 bases between. The CDR3 spans 15 residues. DNA of the CDR3: TGTGCCAGCAGAAAAAAGGACAGTTCGAATGAAAAACTGTTTTTT. This encodes CASRKKDSSNEKLFF.

The gene calls are TRBV19 and TRBJ1-5, with D perhaps TRBD1 (6 bases). Trimming shortened V by 3 bases and J by 3 bases, and 12 bases separated the two germline ends. The germline CDR1 and CDR2 sequences are LNHDA and SQIVND (reference sequence). This CDR3 spans 15 amino acids. In DNA form, the CDR3 reads TGTGCCAGTAGTATTCTTGGACAGCTCAATCAGCCCCAGCATTTT. Translated: CASSILGQLNQPQHF.

V is TRBV11-2 and J is TRBJ1-1, with 11 positions matching TRBD1. This CDR3 has 15 amino acids. Germline CDR1 reads SGHAT; CDR2 reads FQNNGV. The junction had 3 bases not matched to a gene; V was cut back by 5 bases and J by 1 base. CDR3 sequence reads: CASSPGQGANTEAFF. The CDR3 region has the DNA TGTGCCAGCAGCCCCGGACAGGGGGCGAACACTGAAGCTTTCTTT.

The chain is built from TRBV18 and TRBJ2-5; possible D gene TRBD2, 6 bases. This CDR3 region has 13 residues. V dropped 5 bases and J dropped 2 bases, with 9 bases sitting between them. Germline CDR1 reads KGHSH; CDR2 reads LQKENI. Here the CDR3 reads CASSSGTQETQYF. CDR3 coding DNA: TGTGCCAGCTCATCTGGGACTCAAGAGACCCAGTACTTC.

The V call is TRBV7-2, the J call TRBJ1-3; D is ambiguous. The germline CDR1 and CDR2 sequences are SGHTA and FQGNSA. This CDR3 is 12 amino acids long. Deletions cut 2 bases from V and 5 bases from J, with 4 bases between. CDR3 loop: CASSLYRNTIYF. CDR3 coding DNA: TGTGCCAGCAGCTTATATCGAAACACCATATATTTT.

V usage is TRBV28 and J usage is TRBJ1-3; 8 bases are a match to TRBD1. This CDR3 is built from 15 residues. The germline V gene encodes CDR1 MDHEN and CDR2 SYDVKM. The V and J ends lost 2 bases and 4 bases, in that order; junction bases with no gene match: 4. The CDR3 loop is CASSLRQGNGNTIYF. CDR3 DNA sequence: TGTGCCAGCAGTTTAAGACAGGGGAACGGAAACACCATATATTTT.

The chain joins TRBV7-9 to TRBJ2-5; no firm D call. The CDR3 covers 14 residues. V lost 6 bases, J lost 3 bases, and 14 bases lay in between. CDR1 and CDR2 (germline): SEHNR, FQNEAQ (reference sequence). CDR3 loop: CASSLRTPEETQYF. The DNA for the CDR3 is TGTGCCAGCAGTTTAAGAACACCCGAAGAGACCCAGTACTTC.

The chain recombines TRBV5-8 with TRBJ1-5; a possible D gene is TRBD1 (5 bases). The CDR3 extends over 14 amino acids. The germline V and J ends were trimmed by 0 bases and 7 bases, with 11 bases remaining between them. CDR1 and CDR2 (germline): SGHTS, YDEGEE. CDR3 residues: CASSLGQAGQPQHF. The CDR3 region has the DNA TGTGCCAGCAGCTTGGGGCAGGCAGGGCAGCCCCAGCATTTT.

CDR3: CSVDPRQVETQYF. CDR3 sequence (DNA): TGCAGCGTCGACCCTAGACAGGTAGAGACCCAGTACTTC. The V and J genes are TRBV29-1 and TRBJ2-5, with D maybe TRBD1 (6 bases). In germline, CDR1 is SQVTM, CDR2 ANQGSEA. The CDR3 consists of 13 residues. V lost 6 bases and J lost 4, with 15 bases in between.

The V gene is TRBV5-1, the J gene TRBJ2-7, with 11 bases that match TRBD2. Unmatched junction bases numbered 4, after V lost 1 base and J lost 4 bases. Germline V gives CDR1 SGHRS, CDR2 YFSETQ. The CDR3 has 15 residues. The CDR3 loop is CASSLLTSGSYEQYF. The CDR3 region has the DNA TGCGCCAGCAGCTTGCTCACTAGCGGGAGTTACGAGCAGTACTTC. The whole variable domain, remainder taken from reference TRBV5-1 and TRBJ2-7, is KAGVTQTPRYLIKTRGQQVTLSCSPISGHRSVSWYQQTPGQGLQFLFEYFSETQRNKGNFPGRFSGRQFSNSRSEMNVSTLELGDSALYLCASSLLTSGSYEQYFGPGTRLTVT.

The rearrangement links TRBV18 to TRBJ1-6; D uncertain. Looked up from germline, CDR1 is KGHSH and CDR2 is LQKENI. V shed 3 bases and J shed 7 bases, with 16 bases lying between them. CDR3 size: 16 residues. The CDR3 bases are TGTGCCAGCTCACCGGCCGTGACGGGTGGCAATTCACCCCTCCACTTT. This translates into CASSPAVTGGNSPLHF.

The chain links TRBV5-4 to TRBJ1-6; 7 positions agree with TRBD1. With V trimmed by 5 bases and J by 4 bases, 9 bases remained unmatched. Germline loops: CDR1 SGHNT, CDR2 YYREEE (reference sequence). The CDR3 totals 16 residues. CDR3 DNA: TGTGCCAGCAGGACGCTGGGACAGCAATATAATTCACCCCTCCACTTT. It encodes CASRTLGQQYNSPLHF.